A selection of T cell receptor beta chains follows, all from one sample in a study of blood T cell repertoires in COVID-19. The method was immunoSEQ multiplex PCR; TCRdb's version includes in-frame clones alone and lacks a portion of them. The sample includes some 220,000 clones, 75% to 85% seen only once; the top ten take under 2.5%. Sequencing was carried out using peripheral blood. The receptors shown here come from a woman in her 70s with COVID-19, enrolled during active disease. CDR3s include the opening cysteine and the closing phenylalanine or tryptophan. The order of the fields is D gene, J gene, clone size, V gene, CDR3 protein, CDR3 DNA. A D gene is named only where the DNA matches it firmly. Size tells how often a clone was seen (once, few, many) or the class of an expanded clone, and some rows leave it out.

>.|TRBJ2-1|.|TRBV7-2
CASSYQRVNEQFF
TGTGCCAGCAGCTACCAGCGGGTCAATGAGCAGTTCTTC
>TRBD2|TRBJ2-1|few|TRBV7-7
CASSLGRGTLNEQFF
TGTGCTAGCAGCTTAGGGCGGGGGACCCTCAATGAGCAGTTCTTC
>.|TRBJ2-7|.|TRBV6-6
CASGEQGLSYEQYF
TGTGCCAGCGGGGAACAGGGCCTCTCCTACGAGCAGTACTTC
>TRBD1|TRBJ1-5|.|TRBV7-9
CASSSNRGDQPQHF
TGTGCCAGCAGCTCCAACAGGGGAGATCAGCCCCAGCATTTT
>.|TRBJ1-2|.|TRBV11-2
CASSLGQVNYGYTF
TGTGCCAGCAGCTTAGGACAGGTGAACTATGGCTACACCTTC
>TRBD2|TRBJ2-5|.|TRBV6-5
CASSTLAGYQETQYF
TGTGCCAGCAGTACACTAGCGGGGTACCAAGAGACCCAGTACTTC
>TRBD1|TRBJ1-5|.|TRBV19
CASSIINRGPDQPQHF
TGTGCCAGTAGTATAATCAACAGGGGGCCAGATCAGCCCCAGCATTTT
>.|TRBJ1-6|.|TRBV19
CASSILPVLDSPLHF
TGTGCCAGTAGTATCCTCCCCGTTCTAGATTCACCCCTCCACTTT
>TRBD1|TRBJ1-1|.|TRBV19
CASTRDRGVGTEAFF
TGTGCCAGTACCAGGGACAGGGGGGTGGGCACTGAAGCTTTCTTT
>.|TRBJ2-5|once|TRBV7-8
CASSSLVKETQYF
TGTGCCAGCAGCTCACTAGTCAAAGAGACCCAGTACTTC
>TRBD2|TRBJ2-3|.|TRBV6-5
CASTRVAGGTDTQYF
TGTGCCAGCACCCGAGTGGCGGGAGGGACAGATACGCAGTATTTT
>TRBD1|TRBJ1-6|.|TRBV5-1
CASKQGGSPLHF
TGCGCCAGCAAGCAGGGGGGATCACCCCTCCACTTT
>.|TRBJ2-1|.|TRBV6-5
CASRGGRLPGNEQFF
TGTGCCAGCAGGGGGGGACGGCTTCCTGGCAATGAGCAGTTCTTC
>.|TRBJ2-7|.|TRBV5-5
CASSQTGQKNYEQYF
TGTGCCAGCAGCCAGACAGGACAGAAAAACTACGAGCAGTACTTC
>.|TRBJ2-7|.|TRBV7-3
CASSLQGTHEQYF
TGTGCCAGCAGCTTACAGGGTACCCACGAGCAGTACTTC
>TRBD1|TRBJ2-7|.|TRBV10-3
CAISEVRTGVSYEQYF
TGTGCCATCAGTGAGGTCAGGACAGGTGTCTCCTACGAGCAGTACTTC
>TRBD1|TRBJ1-2|.|TRBV7-2
CASSFGTDHGYTF
TGTGCCAGCAGCTTCGGGACAGACCATGGCTACACCTTC
>TRBD2|TRBJ2-5|.|TRBV24-1
CATSDNLREGREETQYF
TGTGCCACCAGTGATAACTTGCGGGAGGGCCGGGAAGAGACCCAGTACTTC
>.|TRBJ1-2|.|TRBV7-2
CASSLFRGTYGYTF
TGTGCCAGCAGCTTATTTAGGGGAACCTATGGCTACACCTTC
>.|TRBJ1-5|few|TRBV3-1/TRBV3-2
CASSQGWGGNQPQHF
TGTGCCAGCAGCCAAGGGTGGGGGGGCAATCAGCCCCAGCATTTT
>TRBD1|TRBJ2-7|.|TRBV7-9
CASSRGTGAGEQYF
TGTGCCAGCAGCCGCGGGACAGGCGCAGGCGAGCAGTACTTC
>.|TRBJ2-7|.|TRBV12-3/TRBV12-4
CASSLRLAVEQYF
TGTGCCAGCAGTTTACGGCTAGCCGTCGAGCAGTACTTC
>TRBD2|TRBJ2-1|.|TRBV7-9
CASSLGLAAIDEQFF
TGTGCCAGCAGCTTAGGACTAGCGGCTATCGATGAGCAGTTCTTC
>.|TRBJ1-2|.|TRBV9
CASSPQQNYGYTF
TGTGCCAGCAGCCCCCAACAGAACTATGGCTACACCTTC
>.|TRBJ2-5|.|TRBV9
CASSVASLTGWETQYF
TGTGCCAGCAGCGTAGCCTCTTTGACAGGTTGGGAGACCCAGTACTTC
>TRBD1|TRBJ1-2|once|TRBV29-1
CSVEEKGTADYTF
TGCAGCGTTGAAGAGAAAGGGACAGCCGACTACACCTTC
>.|TRBJ1-5|once|TRBV7-8
CASSLDSGAQPQHF
TGTGCCAGCAGCTTAGATTCAGGGGCCCAGCCCCAGCATTTT
>.|TRBJ2-3|.|TRBV19
CASSGGPNTQYF
TGTGCCAGTAGTGGAGGGCCCAATACGCAGTATTTT
>TRBD1|TRBJ1-2|.|TRBV9
CASSVEGQGYGYTF
TGTGCCAGCAGCGTAGAAGGACAGGGCTATGGCTACACCTTC
>.|TRBJ1-1|.|TRBV7-3
CASSLDRNTEAFF
TGTGCCAGCAGCTTAGACAGGAACACTGAAGCTTTCTTT
>.|TRBJ2-3|few|TRBV19
CASKQASQSDTQYF
TGTGCCAGTAAGCAGGCTTCTCAGTCTGATACGCAGTATTTT
>.|TRBJ1-1|.|TRBV20-1
CSARDSQGTFF
TGCAGTGCTAGAGATTCCCAGGGAACTTTCTTT
>.|TRBJ1-6|.|TRBV18
CASSPQAGWNSPLHF
TGTGCCAGCTCACCACAGGCAGGGTGGAATTCACCCCTCCACTTT
>TRBD1|TRBJ1-6|.|TRBV28
CASSTYRGFSYNSPLHF
TGTGCCAGCAGTACTTACAGGGGATTCTCCTATAATTCACCCCTCCACTTT